This TCR beta chain is from a study of T cell responses to AZD1222 COVID-19 vaccine. Study-wide results and caveats: Repertoires in all cases were sampled only once the peak T cell response had passed.

Only in-frame clones appear in the TCRdb table, and some are missing; sequencing was by immunoSEQ multiplex PCR. The sample has 190,000 or so clones; under 95% are singletons. Germline V gene lookup returns CDR1 ENHRY and CDR2 SYGVKD. The CDR3 extends over 15 amino acids. Trimming stripped 10 bases from V and 0 bases from J, with 19 bases between. Worth noting for this clone: Its antigen is undetermined.

This chain uses TRBV10-3 with TRBJ2-7; D may be TRBD1 or TRBD2 (6 bases each). This TCR was sampled from an adult who received the AZD1222 COVID-19 vaccine. The source was peripheral blood, collected 28 days after the second AZD1222 dose. CDR3 coding DNA: TGTGCCACCCGGGGGCAGGGTGGGCCCTCCTACGAGCAGTACTTC. This translates into CATRGQGGPSYEQYF.